Sequencing of this TCR beta chain was carried out in a study of blood T cell repertoires in COVID-19. Study overall: Nucleic acid was either cDNA or gDNA, and it came from T cells, B-cell-depleted T cells, or PBMCs.

Germline V CDR1 and CDR2: LGHDT, YNNKEL (reference sequence). This CDR3 is 15 amino acids long. Trimming took 0 bases from V and 3 from J, leaving 12 bases between them. The authors' processing: Amplification with reference gene primers provided the estimates of nucleated cell counts. This table comes from immunoSEQ multiplex PCR, and its TCRdb copy is limited to in-frame clones, with some not included. V and J calls and clone size come straight from that table; D and trimming were deduced from the DNA. The sample lists approximately 50,000 clones, 87% seen once, with approximately 4.3% in the top ten.

V usage is TRBV3-1 (or the pseudogene TRBV3-2) and J usage is TRBJ2-7; possibly TRBD1 for D (6 bases). Sequencing input: peripheral blood. This receptor was identified in a human donor in a cohort sampled during active COVID-19. The CDR3 reads CASSQEGTPYYEQYF. The CDR3 nucleotides are TGTGCCAGCAGCCAAGAAGGGACACCCTACTACGAGCAGTACTTC.